Presented here are 14 T cell receptor beta chains from one specimen sequenced in a study of PD-1 blockade in mismatch repair-deficient tumors. TCRdb keeps only in-frame clones here, not all; method: immunoSEQ multiplex PCR. The sample records some 100,000 clones, about 79% being singletons. The sequencing here drew on peripheral blood, taken 35 to 37 weeks after starting pembrolizumab. These receptors all come from an adult with mismatch repair-deficient cancer.

V usage is TRBV14 and J usage is TRBJ2-3; 7 positions agree with TRBD2. J was trimmed by 6 bases and V by 1 base; bases with no gene match: 10. Germline V lookup: CDR1 SGHDN, CDR2 FVKESK. The CDR3 extends over 16 amino acids. CDR3 sequence reads: CASSQVGGSSRDTQYF. The CDR3 DNA is TGTGCCAGCAGCCAAGTTGGCGGGAGCTCCCGGGATACGCAGTATTTT.

The count of this clone is one. This chain's CDR3 is CAVSGGGIGNQPQHF. CDR3 nucleotides: TGTGCCGTATCTGGAGGGGGTATCGGCAATCAGCCCCAGCATTTT. The chain carries TRBV6-5 and TRBJ1-5, with D possibly matching TRBD1 (6 bases). Germline CDR1 MNHEY, CDR2 SVGAGI. This CDR3 comprises 15 residues. V shed 11 bases and J shed 2 bases, with 19 bases lying between them.

This chain connects TRBV7-3 to TRBJ2-5; 8 bases are shared with TRBD2. V shed 4 bases and J 7 bases; nucleotides not matched to a gene: 8. Germline loops: CDR1 SGHTA, CDR2 FQGTGA. CDR3 length: 14 residues. CDR3 in amino acids: CASSSTSGKGTQYF. In DNA, the CDR3 is TGTGCCAGCAGCTCAACTAGCGGAAAGGGGACCCAGTACTTC.

The genes are TRBV9 and TRBJ2-7, with 8 bases matching TRBD2. Germline CDR1 is SGDLS and CDR2 is YYNGEE. After removal of 4 bases from V and 6 bases from J, the junction contained 9 bases not matched to a gene. This CDR3 is 14 amino acids long. DNA of the CDR3: TGTGCCAGCAGCCAAGCGGGAGTTTCGGGCGAGCAGTACTTC. The encoded protein is CASSQAGVSGEQYF.

The rearrangement links TRBV7-9 to TRBJ2-7; D is perhaps TRBD1 (6 bases). Germline values: CDR1 SEHNR, CDR2 FQNEAQ (reference sequence). This CDR3 contains 15 residues. V was trimmed by 3 bases and J by 3 bases, leaving 15 bases between them. The CDR3 DNA reads TGTGCCAGCAGCTTTACAACAGGGACACTCTACGAGCAGTACTTC. It encodes CASSFTTGTLYEQYF.

This clone is medium-sized. The chain employs TRBV6-1 and TRBJ1-5; D is possibly TRBD1 (6 bases). CDR1 and CDR2 from the germline V gene are MNHNS and SASEGT. The ends were cut back, 4 bases at V and 6 bases at J, with 16 bases in the middle. This CDR3 is built from 15 residues. This CDR3 reads CASSVMGLDSQPQHF. CDR3 DNA: TGTGCCAGCAGTGTAATGGGTTTGGACAGTCAGCCCCAGCATTTT.

The genes are TRBV6-5 and TRBJ1-2; maybe TRBD1 (5 bases). The CDR3 extends over 12 amino acids. Trimming took off 5 bases at V and 11 bases at J, with 15 bases between the two ends. The V gene's germline CDR1 is MNHEY and CDR2 SVGAGI. In DNA, the CDR3 is TGTGCCAGCAGTGCAATACTGGGGCGGTACACCTTC. As protein: CASSAILGRYTF.

V and J are TRBV5-1 and TRBJ1-1, with 7 nucleotides matching TRBD1. Germline lookup yields CDR1 SGHRS and CDR2 YFSETQ. The V and J ends lost 3 bases and 1 base, in that order; junction bases with no gene match: 3. The length of the CDR3 is 14 residues. The CDR3 DNA sequence: TGCGCCAGCAGCTCAGACAGGGAGAACACTGAAGCTTTCTTT. It encodes CASSSDRENTEAFF.

V usage is TRBV6-6 and J usage is TRBJ1-1; the match to TRBD1 covers 10 bases. This CDR3 region has 14 residues. Unmatched junction bases numbered 6, after V lost 7 bases and J lost 4 bases. Germline loops: CDR1 MNHNY, CDR2 SVGAGI (reference sequence). The CDR3 sequence: CASIRQGALTEAFF. CDR3 in DNA: TGTGCCAGCATTCGACAGGGGGCGCTCACTGAAGCTTTCTTT.

This rearrangement joins TRBV30 to TRBJ2-7; 8 positions agree with TRBD1. V was clipped by 4 bases and J by 3 bases; unmatched bases: 8. The CDR3 runs 14 residues. From germline, CDR1 is GTSNPN and CDR2 SVGIG (reference sequence). The CDR3 loop reads CAWTRRTGCYEQYF. CDR3 nucleotide sequence: TGTGCCTGGACCCGGCGGACAGGGTGCTACGAGCAGTACTTC.

This sequence joins TRBV7-8 and TRBJ2-7; 9 positions match TRBD1. Germline lookup yields CDR1 SGHVS and CDR2 FQNEAQ. The CDR3 loop spans 17 amino acids. J lost 2 bases, V lost 5 bases, and 13 bases had no gene match. CDR3 bases: TGTGCCAGCAGCCTAGACGAGGGACAGGGTTTAGCCTACGAGCAGTACTTC. Translating it yields CASSLDEGQGLAYEQYF.

The chain links TRBV30 to TRBJ2-3; 9 bases are a match to TRBD2. J lost 5 bases, V lost 0 bases, and 12 bases had no gene match. The germline V gene encodes CDR1 GTSNPN and CDR2 SVGIG (reference sequence). The CDR3 loop spans 17 amino acids. The CDR3 sequence is CAWSVGLGGRAVDTQYF. CDR3 in DNA: TGTGCCTGGAGTGTAGGGTTAGGCGGGAGGGCCGTAGATACGCAGTATTTT. Full variable domain (rest looked up from reference TRBV30 and TRBJ2-3): SQTIHQWPATLVQPVGSPLSLECTVEGTSNPNLYWYRQAAGRGLQLLFYSVGIGQISSEVPQNLSASRPQDRQFILSSKKLLLSDSGFYLCAWSVGLGGRAVDTQYFGPGTRLTVL.

This rearrangement joins TRBV5-6 to TRBJ2-7, with 10 bases identical to TRBD2. From germline, CDR1 is SGHDT and CDR2 YYEEEE. The CDR3 sequence is 15 residues long. V shed 4 bases and J 2 bases; nucleotides not matched to a gene: 6. The CDR3 protein is CASSPGLALTYEQYF. The CDR3 region has the DNA TGTGCCAGCAGCCCGGGACTAGCGTTGACCTACGAGCAGTACTTC.

The chain is built from TRBV2 and TRBJ1-5; a weak D match, TRBD1 (5 bases). Germline lookup yields CDR1 SNHLY and CDR2 FYNNEI. The V gene lost 3 bases and the J gene lost 5 bases, with 8 bases spanning the gap. This CDR3 contains 13 residues. For the CDR3, the DNA is TGTGCCAGCAGTGAGGCAGGGTATCAGCCCCAGCATTTT. Residues: CASSEAGYQPQHF.